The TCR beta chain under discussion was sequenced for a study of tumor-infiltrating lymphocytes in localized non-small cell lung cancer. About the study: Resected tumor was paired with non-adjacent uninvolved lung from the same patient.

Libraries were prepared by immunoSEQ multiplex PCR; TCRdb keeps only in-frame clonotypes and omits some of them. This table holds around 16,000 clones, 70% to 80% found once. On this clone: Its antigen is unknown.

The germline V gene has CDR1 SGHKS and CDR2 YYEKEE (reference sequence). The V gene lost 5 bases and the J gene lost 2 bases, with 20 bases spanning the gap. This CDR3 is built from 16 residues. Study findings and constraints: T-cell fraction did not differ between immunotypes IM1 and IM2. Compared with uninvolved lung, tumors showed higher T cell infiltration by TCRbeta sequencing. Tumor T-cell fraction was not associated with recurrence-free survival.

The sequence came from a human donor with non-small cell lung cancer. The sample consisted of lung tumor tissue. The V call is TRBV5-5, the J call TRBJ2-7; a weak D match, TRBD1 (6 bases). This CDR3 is CASRRGAVDSAYEQYF. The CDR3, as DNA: TGTGCCAGCAGACGTGGCGCGGTGGACAGCGCCTACGAGCAGTACTTC.